What follows is one T cell receptor (beta chain) and its context. Exclusions: uncontrolled infection, other autoimmune disease, pregnancy, lactation. These data are taken from a study of T cells in Graves' hyperthyroidism and ophthalmopathy. TCR beta CDR3 regions were amplified from RNA. The TCR CDR3 first-round RT-PCR relied on the HTBI primer set. TCRdb recomputed calls from the multiplex PCR reads with MiXCR, one row per CDR3 protein. The repertoire consists of 490,000 or so distinct CDR3 sequences, with about 16% occurring once and the leading ten covering 25% to 30%. The V gene lost 3 bases and the J gene lost 6 bases, with 11 bases spanning the gap. The CDR3 contains 13 residues. Per the germline V gene, CDR1 is SGHTA and CDR2 is FQGNSA.

Input material: blood. The source is a young woman with Graves' ophthalmopathy. V gene TRBV7-2 combines with J gene TRBJ1-1; D may be TRBD1 (6 bases). The CDR3 DNA sequence: TGTGCCAGCAGCTTGAGGGGGAGGTCTGAAGCTTTCTTT. Protein: CASSLRGRSEAFF.